One and the same sample provided the 17 T cell receptor beta chains below, sequenced in a study of blood T cell repertoires in COVID-19. Clones were sequenced by immunoSEQ multiplex PCR, and TCRdb holds only the in-frame ones, with some missing. The sample lists approximately 260,000 clones, approximately 80% occurring once. Material for sequencing was peripheral blood. Receptors were obtained from a woman older than 75 with active or convalescent COVID-19.

This clone was recorded once. The V gene is TRBV19, the J gene TRBJ2-5; 11 positions agree with TRBD2. The CDR3 has 16 amino acids. Germline V CDR1 and CDR2: LNHDA, SQIVND (reference sequence). The V and J ends lost 2 bases and 5 bases, in that order; junction bases with no gene match: 7. CDR3 in DNA: TGTGCCAGTAGTATATTTCGGACTAGCGGGTCGGAGACCCAGTACTTC. This encodes CASSIFRTSGSETQYF.

In DNA form, the CDR3 reads TGTGCCAGCAGAAGAGGGAGGGACCCCTACAATGAGCAGTTCTTC. This sequence encodes CASRRGRDPYNEQFF. The V and J genes are TRBV6-5 and TRBJ2-1; 7 nucleotides align to TRBD2. Trimming took 6 bases from V and 2 from J; bases not matched to a gene: 7. The CDR3 totals 15 residues. The germline CDR1 and CDR2 sequences are MNHEY and SVGAGI.

The chain uses TRBV12-3 or TRBV12-4 and TRBJ1-3, with D unresolved. This CDR3 contains 13 residues. Trimming left V 5 bases short and J 4 bases short, with 9 bases between. CDR3 in amino acids: CASSTLAGNTIYF. CDR3 sequence (DNA): TGTGCCAGCAGTACCTTAGCGGGAAACACCATATATTTT.

The CDR3 DNA reads TGTGCCAGCAGCTTCCGGCAGGGCGTTGACGAGCAGTACTTC. It yields the protein CASSFRQGVDEQYF. The rearrangement joins TRBV7-9 to TRBJ2-7; tentative D call: TRBD1 (5 bases). The germline CDR1 and CDR2 sequences are SEHNR and FQNEAQ (reference sequence). This CDR3 has 14 residues. Trimming shortened V by 3 bases and J by 5 bases, and 14 bases separated the two germline ends.

The chain uses TRBV3-1 (or the pseudogene TRBV3-2) and TRBJ2-7; D call uncertain. V lost 1 base and J lost 4, with 5 bases in between. The CDR3 is made up of 12 amino acids. CDR1 and CDR2 from the germline V gene are LGHDT and YNNKEL (reference sequence). The CDR3 DNA is TGTGCCAGCAGCCAAGTTCGTTACGAGCAGTACTTC. Its protein product is CASSQVRYEQYF.

J is TRBJ1-2 and V is TRBV5-4; D not certain. The CDR3 runs 14 residues. Germline V gives CDR1 SGHNT, CDR2 YYREEE (reference sequence). Trimming removed 3 bases at V and 6 bases at J, with 15 bases between. Written as DNA, the CDR3 is TGTGCCAGCAGCTCCCTGGAGGGTGTGAATGGCTACACCTTC. It codes for CASSSLEGVNGYTF.

The chain combines TRBV5-6 with TRBJ1-4; D is possibly TRBD1 (5 bases). Trimming left V 4 bases short and J 4 bases short, with 11 bases between. The CDR3 spans 14 residues. The germline gives CDR1 SGHDT, CDR2 YYEEEE. The CDR3 spells CASSRRDGNEKLFF. DNA of the CDR3: TGTGCCAGCAGCCGGAGGGACGGTAATGAAAAACTGTTTTTT. Using reference TRBV5-6 and TRBJ1-4 for the parts outside the CDR3, the full variable domain is DAGVTQSPTHLIKTRGQQVTLRCSPKSGHDTVSWYQQALGQGPQFIFQYYEEEERQRGNFPDRFSGHQFPNYSSELNVNALLLGDSALYLCASSRRDGNEKLFFGSGTQLSVL.

The chain recombines TRBV19 with TRBJ1-2; D remains unclear. Germline CDR1 reads LNHDA; CDR2 reads SQIVND (reference sequence). The CDR3 has 15 amino acids. V was trimmed by 5 bases and J by 3 bases, leaving 16 bases between them. Here the CDR3 DNA reads TGTGCCAGTAGTGTTGACACCCGACGACACTATGGCTACACCTTC. Its translation: CASSVDTRRHYGYTF.

This clone was found many times. The J gene is TRBJ2-5, the V gene TRBV23-1; 9 bases are shared with TRBD1. TRBV23-1 is designated an ORF whose function remains uncertain. The V gene end was trimmed by 0 bases and the J gene end by 4 bases; junction bases not matched to a gene: 0. The CDR3 runs 14 residues. The CDR3 DNA sequence: TGCGCCAGCAGTCAATCGGGACAGGGAGAGACCCAGTACTTC. This codes for CASSQSGQGETQYF.

This clone appeared once. The chain employs TRBV20-1 and TRBJ2-2; no clear D. The V and J ends lost 3 bases and 6 bases respectively, with 5 bases between them. Germline V lookup: CDR1 DFQATT, CDR2 SNEGSKA (reference sequence). The CDR3 is 11 amino acids. The CDR3: CSASSPGELFF. CDR3 DNA: TGCAGTGCTAGCTCCCCCGGGGAGCTGTTTTTT.

This clone was seen only once. The chain carries TRBV7-9 and TRBJ1-1; 8 bases align to TRBD1. Losses at the gene ends were 4 bases for V and 0 bases for J; bases not matched to a gene: 7. The CDR3 loop spans 16 amino acids. Germline V gene lookup returns CDR1 SEHNR and CDR2 FQNEAQ (reference sequence). This CDR3 is CASSSWGQAMNTEAFF. The CDR3 bases are TGTGCCAGCAGCTCATGGGGACAGGCGATGAACACTGAAGCTTTCTTT.

The rearrangement uses TRBV5-6 and TRBJ2-5; 11 nucleotides match TRBD2. V shed 1 base and J 5 bases; nucleotides not matched to a gene: 4. Germline V CDR1 and CDR2: SGHDT, YYEEEE. CDR3 length: 15 residues. CDR3 in amino acids: CASSLNLAGGETQYF. DNA of the CDR3: TGTGCCAGCAGCTTGAATCTAGCGGGAGGTGAGACCCAGTACTTC.

This clone has only a few counts. The chain recombines TRBV19 with TRBJ1-6; 7 bases match TRBD1. V gave up 4 bases and J gave up 5 bases; unmatched junction bases: 5. The CDR3 has 15 residues. Germline V lookup: CDR1 LNHDA, CDR2 SQIVND (reference sequence). CDR3 sequence reads: CASSTGTDHNSPLHF. For the CDR3, the DNA is TGTGCCAGTAGTACCGGGACAGACCATAATTCACCCCTCCACTTT.

This clone appeared a few times. The J gene is TRBJ2-7, the V gene TRBV5-1; 9 bases map to TRBD1. Per germline, CDR1 SGHRS and CDR2 YFSETQ. After removal of 7 bases from V and 3 bases from J, the junction contained 2 bases not matched to a gene. The CDR3 has 12 residues. CDR3 sequence reads: CASGQGNYEQYF. As DNA, the CDR3 is TGCGCCAGCGGACAGGGGAACTACGAGCAGTACTTC.

The chain links TRBV7-2 to TRBJ2-3, with 12 positions matching TRBD2. Losses at the gene ends were 11 bases for V and 9 bases for J; bases not matched to a gene: 12. Per the germline V gene, CDR1 is SGHTA and CDR2 is FQGNSA. The CDR3 has 14 residues. Here the CDR3 DNA reads TGTGCCCTGGTCCGGCTAGCGGGGGGGTGGACGCAGTATTTT. This gives the protein CALVRLAGGWTQYF.

The chain links TRBV6-1 to TRBJ1-2, with D maybe TRBD1 (6 bases). The CDR3 runs 14 residues. Trimming shortened V by 0 bases and J by 6 bases, and 11 bases separated the two germline ends. CDR1 and CDR2 (germline): MNHNS, SASEGT. The CDR3 DNA is TGTGCCAGCAGTGAAGCAGGGCAGGGGAATGGCTACACCTTC. Protein sequence: CASSEAGQGNGYTF.

The chain uses TRBV4-2 and TRBJ2-1, with 9 bases that match TRBD1. This CDR3 has 16 residues. J was trimmed by 9 bases and V by 4 bases; bases with no gene match: 13. Germline values: CDR1 LGHNA, CDR2 YNFKEQ. CDR3 protein: CASSRDGTGFKGEQFF. In DNA form, the CDR3 reads TGTGCCAGCAGCCGGGACGGGACAGGGTTTAAAGGTGAGCAGTTCTTC.